This T cell receptor beta chain came from a study of cytomegalovirus exposure and HLA in healthy donors. Study-level information: There were around 100 million unique TCR beta sequences, drawn from approximately 180 million T cells, in an earlier analysis.

Germline-derived CDR1 and CDR2 are KGHSH and LQKENI. Trimming removed 3 bases from V and 4 bases from J; junction bases left unmatched: 0. The CDR3 loop spans 13 amino acids. A remark on this clone: Its antigen is not identified.

Primers for the PCR totalled 60 Vbeta and 13 Jbeta. Only in-frame clones appear in the TCRdb table, and some are missing; sequencing was by immunoSEQ multiplex PCR. The sample lists 130,000 to 150,000 clones, around four fifths seen once, with around 1.3% in the top ten. Findings and caveats of the study: Some 150 TCR beta chains were listed as cytomegalovirus-associated.

The J gene is TRBJ1-5, the V gene TRBV18; 7 nucleotides agree with TRBD1. The sequenced sample was PBMCs. The source of this sequence is a male donor in good health and CMV-seropositive. The CDR3 is CASSPTGNQPQHF. The CDR3 DNA sequence: TGTGCCAGCTCACCGACAGGGAATCAGCCCCAGCATTTT.